The clone carrying this T cell receptor beta chain was counted only a few times. The data stem from a study of blood T cell repertoires in COVID-19. For the study at large: There were acute and convalescent COVID-19 samples, and they came from the United States, Italy and Spain. Sample material is recorded as cDNA or gDNA derived from T cells, B-cell-depleted T cells, or PBMCs.

Germline loops: CDR1 MNHEY, CDR2 SVGAGI. Deletions cut 2 bases from V and 4 bases from J, with 8 bases between. This CDR3 contains 13 residues. Study processing details: Amplified reference gene primers provided the basis for estimating nucleated cell counts. Repertoires were generated with immunoSEQ multiplex PCR, while TCRdb's copy carries only in-frame clones and drops some. For V, J and clone size, that table is used; D and trimming come from the DNA. The table lists around 61,000 clones, roughly 87% of them singletons. Seattle's enrolled individuals joined amid active infection and were then monitored longitudinally.

The gene calls are TRBV6-5 and TRBJ1-2; D is perhaps TRBD1 (5 bases). The TCR sequence derives from a woman in her sixties with COVID-19, enrolled during active disease. The sequencing input was peripheral blood. CDR3 in DNA: TGTGCCAGCAGTTACCGGGGGTTCTATGGCTACACCTTC. Its translation is CASSYRGFYGYTF.